The 21 T cell receptor beta chains given below trace back to one sample, sequenced in a study of blood T cell repertoires in COVID-19 (dated by TCRdb to about 2020). Library preparation used the immunoSEQ multiplex PCR assay. TCRdb retrieved this table from immuneACCESS and kept in-frame rearrangements only. Not all clones are present; in checked studies, unresolved V genes account for under half, and no reason is known for the remainder. The sample records fewer than 250,000 clones, 80% to 90% of which are singletons. The ten largest account for around 0.72% of the sample. Source material: peripheral blood. The source of these receptors is a man in his forties or fifties with acute or convalescent COVID-19.

The rearrangement uses TRBV19 and TRBJ2-3; weak D call: TRBD1 (6 bases). Trimming took 3 bases from V and 7 from J, leaving 8 bases between them. The length of the CDR3 is 12 residues. Germline CDR1 and CDR2: LNHDA and SQIVND (reference sequence). The CDR3 bases are TGTGCCAGTAGTATCCAGGGGTATACGCAGTATTTT. Amino acids: CASSIQGYTQYF.

The rearrangement joins TRBV5-1 to TRBJ1-1; D remains ambiguous. Germline V lookup: CDR1 SGHRS, CDR2 YFSETQ. V was cut by 3 bases and J by 3 bases, with 12 bases left in between. CDR3 size: 14 residues. CDR3 region: CASSSDGRDTEAFF. The CDR3 bases are TGCGCCAGCAGCTCGGACGGGAGGGACACTGAAGCTTTCTTT.

V is TRBV7-6 and J is TRBJ2-5; a weak D match, TRBD2 (7 bases). Trimming stripped 2 bases from V and 5 bases from J, with 15 bases between. Germline V gene sequence: CDR1 SGHVS, CDR2 FNYEAQ. The CDR3 spans 15 residues. The DNA for the CDR3 is TGTGCCAGCAGCTTATGGGGGGGCGAGCGGGAGACCCAGTACTTC. Protein: CASSLWGGERETQYF.

The rearrangement links TRBV18 to TRBJ1-4; the D gene is possibly TRBD1 (5 bases). V lost 6 bases, J lost 5 bases, and 16 bases lay in between. CDR3 length: 15 amino acids. Germline CDR1 reads KGHSH; CDR2 reads LQKENI. The CDR3 DNA follows: TGTGCCAGCTCGCCGACGACAGACTTCAATGAAAAACTGTTTTTT. As protein: CASSPTTDFNEKLFF. The variable domain in full, with the rest retrieved from reference TRBV18 and TRBJ1-4, is NAGVMQNPRHLVRRRGQEARLRCSPMKGHSHVYWYRQLPEEGLKFMVYLQKENIIDESGMPKERFSAEFPKEGPSILRIQQVVRGDSAAYFCASSPTTDFNEKLFFGSGTQLSVL.

The gene calls are TRBV6-5 and TRBJ1-5; D is possibly TRBD1 (6 bases). V lost 9 bases, J lost 6 bases, and 18 bases lay in between. Germline CDR1 reads MNHEY; CDR2 reads SVGAGI. CDR3 length equals 14 residues. This CDR3 reads CASGNPGAGQPQHF. CDR3 DNA: TGTGCCAGTGGAAACCCAGGGGCTGGTCAGCCCCAGCATTTT.

This sequence joins TRBV6-6 and TRBJ2-5; D call uncertain. The CDR3 is 12 amino acids. The V and J ends lost 7 bases and 2 bases respectively, with 8 bases between them. Germline values: CDR1 MNHNY, CDR2 SVGAGI (reference sequence). The CDR3 coding sequence is TGTGCCAGCATGGCAGGACAAGAGACCCAGTACTTC. Translated: CASMAGQETQYF.

The rearrangement joins TRBV3-1 (or the pseudogene TRBV3-2) to TRBJ1-6; 7 bases match TRBD1. V trimming: 1 base; J trimming: 11 bases; junction bases outside the gene matches: 8. Germline CDR1 is LGHDT and CDR2 is YNNKEL (reference sequence). The CDR3 extends over 15 amino acids. In nucleotides, the CDR3 is TGTGCCAGCAGCCAAGGGGGGACAGAGTATCCACCCCTCCACTTT. It specifies CASSQGGTEYPPLHF.

This clone was counted only a few times. This sequence joins TRBV4-1 and TRBJ2-2; 13 bases are shared with TRBD2. J was trimmed by 4 bases and V by 2 bases; bases with no gene match: 4. CDR1 and CDR2 from the germline V gene are MGHRA and YSYEKL. This CDR3 is 17 amino acids long. DNA for the CDR3: TGCGCCAGCAGCCAACCGGGACTAGCGGGATTCACCGGGGAGCTGTTTTTT. It encodes CASSQPGLAGFTGELFF.

This clone was seen only a few times. The chain has TRBV3-1 (or the pseudogene TRBV3-2) and TRBJ2-3; possible D gene TRBD1, 6 bases. Germline loops: CDR1 LGHDT, CDR2 YNNKEL (reference sequence). Trimming took 4 bases from V and 7 from J, leaving 18 bases between them. This CDR3 has 15 amino acids. For the CDR3, the DNA is TGTGCCAGCAGCCCCCTGGGGGCAGGGACAAATACGCAGTATTTT. Protein sequence: CASSPLGAGTNTQYF.

This rearrangement joins TRBV30 to TRBJ2-3; possible D gene TRBD1, 5 bases. Trimming shortened V by 0 bases and J by 6 bases, and 7 bases separated the two germline ends. Germline-derived CDR1 and CDR2 are GTSNPN and SVGIG (reference sequence). The length of the CDR3 is 12 residues. In DNA form, the CDR3 reads TGTGCCTGGAGTGTATCAGGGGATACGCAGTATTTT. Protein product: CAWSVSGDTQYF.

This clone was seen only once. The chain uses TRBV4-1 and TRBJ2-1, with D maybe TRBD1 (6 bases). This CDR3 has 17 amino acids. Germline V gene data show CDR1 as MGHRA and CDR2 as YSYEKL. V was shortened by 5 bases and J by 3 bases, with 20 bases between the two germline ends. CDR3 bases: TGCGCCAGCAGCTCCCACCCTAATGGACAGCGCTACAATGAGCAGTTCTTC. Encoded protein: CASSSHPNGQRYNEQFF.

V and J are TRBV18 and TRBJ2-1, with 7 bases lining up with TRBD1. The germline gives CDR1 KGHSH, CDR2 LQKENI. The V gene end was trimmed by 0 bases and the J gene end by 9 bases; junction bases not matched to a gene: 8. The CDR3 is made up of 15 amino acids. Here the CDR3 reads CASSPPEGAGGEQFF. The CDR3 nucleotides are TGTGCCAGCTCACCACCAGAGGGGGCGGGTGGTGAGCAGTTCTTC.

V is TRBV7-2 and J is TRBJ1-3; D gene unclear. From germline, CDR1 is SGHTA and CDR2 FQGNSA. This CDR3 is 15 amino acids long. The V end lost 1 base, the J end lost 4 bases, and 11 bases lay between the germline ends. CDR3 bases: TGTGCCAGCAGCTTAGGAAGTGGCCTGGGAAACACCATATATTTT. Protein product: CASSLGSGLGNTIYF.

This chain links TRBV7-9 with TRBJ1-1, with 7 bases identical to TRBD1. CDR1 and CDR2 from the germline V gene are SEHNR and FQNEAQ (reference sequence). The V segment lost 4 bases and the J segment 4 bases; nucleotides outside the gene matches: 12. The length of the CDR3 is 16 residues. The DNA for the CDR3 is TGTGCCAGCAGCTCACTAACAGGGGTTTGGAGCACTGAAGCTTTCTTT. It yields the protein CASSSLTGVWSTEAFF.

The chain carries TRBV28 and TRBJ1-5; D unclear. The CDR3 sequence is 15 residues long. Germline-derived CDR1 and CDR2 are MDHEN and SYDVKM. V was shortened by 1 base and J by 4 bases, with 11 bases between the two germline ends. The CDR3 sequence: CASSLSVTGNQPQHF. Written as DNA, the CDR3 is TGTGCCAGCAGTTTATCTGTTACGGGTAATCAGCCCCAGCATTTT.

The CDR3, as DNA: TGTGCCAGCAGCGAACAGGGGGGAAAAGAGACCCAGTACTTC. Its protein is CASSEQGGKETQYF. The genes are TRBV6-4 and TRBJ2-5, with 8 positions matching TRBD1. The V gene's germline CDR1 is MRHNA and CDR2 SNTAGT. The CDR3 extends over 14 amino acids. The trim removed 6 bases at V and 3 bases at J, leaving 6 bases unmatched.

This chain connects TRBV11-2 to TRBJ1-1; 8 bases match TRBD1. Trimming cost V 5 bases and J 5 bases; bases outside gene matches: 7. Germline V CDR1 and CDR2: SGHAT, FQNNGV. The CDR3 runs 14 residues. For the CDR3, the DNA is TGTGCCAGCAGCGCGACAGGGGATGCGACTGAAGCTTTCTTT. This sequence encodes CASSATGDATEAFF.

The V gene is TRBV2, the J gene TRBJ1-2; D is undetermined. The CDR3 sequence is 16 residues long. The germline V and J ends were trimmed by 6 bases and 0 bases, with 17 bases remaining between them. Germline V gene sequence: CDR1 SNHLY, CDR2 FYNNEI. The CDR3 loop reads CASSSRALRANYGYTF. In DNA form, the CDR3 reads TGTGCCAGCAGCTCCCGTGCCCTTCGAGCTAACTATGGCTACACCTTC.

The gene calls are TRBV7-3 and TRBJ2-1; D not certain. V dropped 0 bases and J dropped 5 bases, with 5 bases sitting between them. The germline gives CDR1 SGHTA, CDR2 FQGTGA. This CDR3 is built from 13 residues. This chain's CDR3 is CASSLTANNEQFF. The CDR3 nucleotides are TGTGCCAGCAGCTTAACCGCTAACAATGAGCAGTTCTTC.

The rearrangement links TRBV3-1 (or the pseudogene TRBV3-2) to TRBJ2-5; a possible D gene is TRBD1 (6 bases). Deletions cut 3 bases from V and 2 bases from J, with 7 bases between. The germline CDR1 and CDR2 sequences are LGHDT and YNNKEL (reference sequence). This CDR3 is built from 13 residues. CDR3 region: CASSHRGQETQYF. Here the CDR3 DNA reads TGTGCCAGCAGCCACAGGGGTCAAGAGACCCAGTACTTC.

The CDR3 sequence: CASSKERESPYNEQFF. As DNA, the CDR3 is TGTGCCAGCAGCAAAGAACGGGAGTCCCCCTACAATGAGCAGTTCTTC. This chain links TRBV21-1 with TRBJ2-1; no check of the table's D call, TRBD2, against the DNA was made. TRBV21-1 is flagged as a pseudogene. The CDR3 sequence is 16 residues long.